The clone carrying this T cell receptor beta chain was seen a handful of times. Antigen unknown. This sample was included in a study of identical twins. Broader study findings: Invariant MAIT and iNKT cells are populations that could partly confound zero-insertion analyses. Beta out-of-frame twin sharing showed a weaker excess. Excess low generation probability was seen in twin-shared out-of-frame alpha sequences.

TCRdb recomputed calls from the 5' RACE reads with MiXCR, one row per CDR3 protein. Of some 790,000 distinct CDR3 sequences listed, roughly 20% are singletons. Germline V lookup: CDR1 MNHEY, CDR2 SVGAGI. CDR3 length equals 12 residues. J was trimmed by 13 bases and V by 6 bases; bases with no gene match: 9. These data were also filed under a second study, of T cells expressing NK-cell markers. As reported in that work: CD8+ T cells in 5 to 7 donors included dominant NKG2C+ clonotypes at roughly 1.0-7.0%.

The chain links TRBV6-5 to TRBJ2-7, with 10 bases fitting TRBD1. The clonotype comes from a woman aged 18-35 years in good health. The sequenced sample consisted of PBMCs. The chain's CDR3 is CASRSGQGVPYF. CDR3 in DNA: TGTGCCAGCAGATCTGGACAGGGGGTGCCCTACTTC.